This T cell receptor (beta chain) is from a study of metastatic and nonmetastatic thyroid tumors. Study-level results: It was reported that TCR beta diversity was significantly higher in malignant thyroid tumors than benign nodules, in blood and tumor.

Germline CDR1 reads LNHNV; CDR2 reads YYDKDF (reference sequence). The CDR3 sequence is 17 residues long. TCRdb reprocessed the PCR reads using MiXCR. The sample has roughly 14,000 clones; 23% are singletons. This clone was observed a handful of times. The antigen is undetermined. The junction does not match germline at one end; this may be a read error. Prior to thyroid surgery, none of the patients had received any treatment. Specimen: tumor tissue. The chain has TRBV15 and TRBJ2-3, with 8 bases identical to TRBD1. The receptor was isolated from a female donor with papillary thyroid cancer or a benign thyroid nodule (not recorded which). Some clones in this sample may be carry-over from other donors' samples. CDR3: CATIGRTTGGPTDTQYF. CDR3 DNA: TGTGCCACCATCGGCAGGACTACAGGGGGACCTACAGATACTCAGTATTTT.